These T cell receptor beta chains were read from a single sample in a study of CD8 T cells in ankylosing spondylitis. TCRdb ran MiXCR on the 5' RACE reads and lists one entry per CDR3 protein. The table records under 300,000 distinct CDR3 sequences, around 10% of them present only once. The sequenced sample was blood, either unsorted or a sorted T cell fraction (not recorded which). These receptors came from a male donor with ankylosing spondylitis or in good health (not recorded which). Both conserved end residues are part of each CDR3. The order of the fields is CDR3 length, D gene, clone size, J gene, V gene, CDR3 protein, CDR3 DNA. The D gene is left open where the match is weak. Size is omitted from some rows. Given values are once, few, many or a class for expanded clones.

cdr3_length: 16; d_call: NA; clone_size: NA; j_call: TRBJ2-1; v_call: TRBV13; cdr3_aa: CASSLEGEGSYNEQFF; cdr3_nt: TGTGCCAGCAGCTTAGAGGGGGAGGGCTCCTACAATGAGCAGTTCTTC
cdr3_length: 15; d_call: NA; clone_size: many; j_call: TRBJ2-7; v_call: TRBV28; cdr3_aa: CASSISGVPSLEQYF; cdr3_nt: TGTGCCAGCTCTATATCGGGGGTCCCCAGTTTGGAGCAGTACTTC
cdr3_length: 17; d_call: NA; clone_size: many; j_call: TRBJ2-7; v_call: TRBV5-4; cdr3_aa: CASSSDVPMGPSYEQYF; cdr3_nt: TGTGCCAGCAGCTCGGATGTTCCTATGGGCCCCTCCTACGAGCAGTACTTC
cdr3_length: 15; d_call: NA; clone_size: many; j_call: TRBJ1-1; v_call: TRBV5-6; cdr3_aa: CASSLILRDRSRAFF; cdr3_nt: TGTGCCAGCAGCTTGATTTTGAGGGACCGGTCGCGAGCTTTCTTT
cdr3_length: 15; d_call: TRBD1; clone_size: many; j_call: TRBJ2-2; v_call: TRBV4-2; cdr3_aa: CASSRPGQGTGELFF; cdr3_nt: TGTGCCAGCAGCCGACCGGGACAGGGTACCGGGGAGCTGTTTTTT
cdr3_length: 15; d_call: NA; clone_size: NA; j_call: TRBJ2-1; v_call: TRBV9; cdr3_aa: CASSAGASEYNEQFF; cdr3_nt: TGTGCCAGCAGCGCGGGGGCTAGCGAATACAATGAGCAGTTCTTC
cdr3_length: 14; d_call: NA; clone_size: many; j_call: TRBJ2-6; v_call: TRBV4-1; cdr3_aa: CASKGGAGANVLTF; cdr3_nt: TGCGCCAGCAAAGGGGGGGCCGGGGCCAACGTCCTGACTTTC
cdr3_length: 16; d_call: TRBD1; clone_size: many; j_call: TRBJ2-1; v_call: TRBV5-1; cdr3_aa: CASSWGPGTGGNEQFF; cdr3_nt: TGCGCCAGCAGCTGGGGTCCCGGGACAGGGGGCAATGAGCAGTTCTTC
cdr3_length: 14; d_call: NA; clone_size: many; j_call: TRBJ2-2; v_call: TRBV12-3/TRBV12-4; cdr3_aa: CASSRELNTGELFF; cdr3_nt: TGTGCCAGCTCCCGGGAGCTGAACACCGGGGAGCTGTTTTTT
cdr3_length: 15; d_call: NA; clone_size: few; j_call: TRBJ2-7; v_call: TRBV3-1; cdr3_aa: CASSHLSEDSYEQYF; cdr3_nt: TGTGCCAGCAGCCATCTGTCAGAGGACTCCTACGAGCAGTACTTC
cdr3_length: 13; d_call: NA; clone_size: few; j_call: TRBJ2-7; v_call: TRBV12-3/TRBV12-4; cdr3_aa: CASSVKGGYEQYF; cdr3_nt: TGTGCCAGCAGTGTAAAGGGAGGATACGAGCAGTACTTC
cdr3_length: 16; d_call: NA; clone_size: many; j_call: TRBJ2-2; v_call: TRBV12-3/TRBV12-4; cdr3_aa: CASSLVVPQGTGELFF; cdr3_nt: TGTGCCAGCAGTTTAGTAGTACCCCAGGGCACCGGGGAGCTGTTTTTT
cdr3_length: 18; d_call: TRBD2; clone_size: NA; j_call: TRBJ2-3; v_call: TRBV4-2; cdr3_aa: CASSQGLAGKTNTDTQYF; cdr3_nt: TGTGCCAGCAGCCAAGGACTAGCGGGGAAAACCAACACAGATACGCAGTATTTT
cdr3_length: 13; d_call: NA; clone_size: NA; j_call: TRBJ2-2; v_call: TRBV28; cdr3_aa: CATSLVGTGELFF; cdr3_nt: TGTGCCACCTCACTAGTAGGCACCGGGGAGCTGTTTTTT
cdr3_length: 13; d_call: TRBD2; clone_size: many; j_call: TRBJ2-1; v_call: TRBV12-3/TRBV12-4; cdr3_aa: CASSSTGEGEQFF; cdr3_nt: TGTGCCAGCAGTTCCACCGGGGAGGGGGAGCAGTTCTTC
cdr3_length: 14; d_call: NA; clone_size: many; j_call: TRBJ2-7; v_call: TRBV20-1; cdr3_aa: CSAPGSQGGRKQYF; cdr3_nt: TGCAGTGCCCCGGGATCCCAAGGGGGGAGAAAGCAGTACTTC
cdr3_length: 16; d_call: TRBD2; clone_size: many; j_call: TRBJ2-3; v_call: TRBV2; cdr3_aa: CASRDGASGNTDTQYF; cdr3_nt: TGTGCCAGCAGGGATGGGGCTAGCGGGAACACAGATACGCAGTATTTT
cdr3_length: 12; d_call: NA; clone_size: many; j_call: TRBJ2-5; v_call: TRBV12-3/TRBV12-4; cdr3_aa: CASTRGRETQYF; cdr3_nt: TGTGCCAGCACCCGGGGCCGGGAGACCCAGTACTTC
cdr3_length: 13; d_call: NA; clone_size: many; j_call: TRBJ2-1; v_call: TRBV15; cdr3_aa: CATSKDGTNEQFF; cdr3_nt: TGTGCCACCAGCAAGGACGGGACTAATGAGCAGTTCTTC
cdr3_length: 16; d_call: NA; clone_size: NA; j_call: TRBJ2-1; v_call: TRBV5-1; cdr3_aa: CASSSRGSLSYNEQFF; cdr3_nt: TGCGCCAGCAGCTCCCGGGGCAGCCTTTCCTACAATGAGCAGTTCTTC
cdr3_length: 15; d_call: NA; clone_size: many; j_call: TRBJ2-1; v_call: TRBV20-1; cdr3_aa: CSARGGGTPRDEQFF; cdr3_nt: TGCAGTGCTAGAGGGGGGGGGACACCGAGGGATGAGCAGTTCTTC
cdr3_length: 15; d_call: NA; clone_size: many; j_call: TRBJ1-4; v_call: TRBV12-3/TRBV12-4; cdr3_aa: CASNWGAATNEKLFF; cdr3_nt: TGTGCCAGCAACTGGGGGGCTGCAACTAATGAAAAACTGTTTTTT
cdr3_length: 14; d_call: NA; clone_size: many; j_call: TRBJ1-5; v_call: TRBV10-1; cdr3_aa: CASGMAYSNQPQHF; cdr3_nt: TGCGCCAGCGGGATGGCTTATAGCAATCAGCCCCAGCATTTT
cdr3_length: 15; d_call: NA; clone_size: few; j_call: TRBJ2-2; v_call: TRBV7-8; cdr3_aa: CASSHRDTITGELFF; cdr3_nt: TGTGCCAGCAGCCACCGGGACACGATAACCGGGGAGCTGTTTTTT
cdr3_length: 15; d_call: NA; clone_size: many; j_call: TRBJ2-7; v_call: TRBV20-1; cdr3_aa: CSARARGTLNYEQYF; cdr3_nt: TGCAGTGCTAGAGCCCGGGGTACCCTAAATTACGAGCAGTACTTC
cdr3_length: 13; d_call: NA; clone_size: NA; j_call: TRBJ2-3; v_call: TRBV7-8; cdr3_aa: CASSRGTSDTQYF; cdr3_nt: TGTGCCAGCAGCCGCGGGACTTCAGATACGCAGTATTTT
cdr3_length: 14; d_call: NA; clone_size: NA; j_call: TRBJ1-5; v_call: TRBV19; cdr3_aa: CASSGGGEHQPQHF; cdr3_nt: TGTGCCAGTAGTGGCGGGGGTGAACATCAGCCCCAGCATTTT
cdr3_length: 13; d_call: NA; clone_size: many; j_call: TRBJ2-7; v_call: TRBV20-1; cdr3_aa: CSVRGAASYEQYF; cdr3_nt: TGCAGTGTAAGGGGAGCGGCCTCCTACGAGCAGTACTTC
cdr3_length: 14; d_call: NA; clone_size: NA; j_call: TRBJ2-3; v_call: TRBV24-1; cdr3_aa: CATSGDGRGDTQYF; cdr3_nt: TGTGCCACCAGTGGGGACGGGAGAGGAGATACGCAGTATTTT
cdr3_length: 14; d_call: NA; clone_size: many; j_call: TRBJ2-3; v_call: TRBV20-1; cdr3_aa: CSAAGTDRTDTQYF; cdr3_nt: TGCAGTGCAGCCGGGACGGACCGCACAGATACGCAGTATTTT
cdr3_length: 15; d_call: NA; clone_size: NA; j_call: TRBJ2-3; v_call: TRBV12-3/TRBV12-4; cdr3_aa: CASSPWGSSRDTQYF; cdr3_nt: TGTGCCAGCAGCCCCTGGGGTAGTTCAAGAGATACGCAGTATTTT
cdr3_length: 16; d_call: TRBD1; clone_size: many; j_call: TRBJ2-3; v_call: TRBV24-1; cdr3_aa: CATSDLTGEEADTQYF; cdr3_nt: TGTGCCACCAGTGACCTTACAGGGGAAGAGGCAGATACGCAGTATTTT
cdr3_length: 15; d_call: NA; clone_size: many; j_call: TRBJ1-2; v_call: TRBV30; cdr3_aa: CAWSVSPGSGNGYTF; cdr3_nt: TGTGCCTGGAGTGTAAGTCCGGGGAGCGGAAATGGCTACACCTTC
cdr3_length: 15; d_call: NA; clone_size: NA; j_call: TRBJ1-4; v_call: TRBV10-3; cdr3_aa: CAISESRVSDEKLFF; cdr3_nt: TGTGCCATCAGTGAGTCGAGGGTTTCGGATGAAAAACTGTTTTTT
cdr3_length: 15; d_call: NA; clone_size: NA; j_call: TRBJ2-7; v_call: TRBV5-1; cdr3_aa: CASSLTPGETYEQYF; cdr3_nt: TGCGCCAGCAGCTTGACCCCCGGCGAGACCTACGAGCAGTACTTC
cdr3_length: 15; d_call: TRBD1; clone_size: NA; j_call: TRBJ2-1; v_call: TRBV19; cdr3_aa: CASTLDRSSYNEQFF; cdr3_nt: TGTGCCAGTACCCTGGACAGGAGCTCCTACAATGAGCAGTTCTTC
cdr3_length: 14; d_call: TRBD2; clone_size: many; j_call: TRBJ2-5; v_call: TRBV10-3; cdr3_aa: CAISPSGGTITQYF; cdr3_nt: TGTGCCATCAGTCCTAGCGGGGGCACAATAACCCAGTACTTC
cdr3_length: 13; d_call: NA; clone_size: many; j_call: TRBJ1-1; v_call: TRBV6-1; cdr3_aa: CASSEARGTEAFF; cdr3_nt: TGTGCCAGCAGTGAAGCCCGGGGCACTGAAGCTTTCTTT
cdr3_length: 15; d_call: NA; clone_size: few; j_call: TRBJ2-1; v_call: TRBV15; cdr3_aa: CATSSLPIGYNEQFF; cdr3_nt: TGTGCCACCAGCAGTCTTCCCATAGGGTACAATGAGCAGTTCTTC
cdr3_length: 17; d_call: NA; clone_size: many; j_call: TRBJ1-2; v_call: TRBV24-1; cdr3_aa: CATSDRTRGVGSYGYTF; cdr3_nt: TGTGCCACCAGTGACCGGACCCGGGGGGTGGGTAGCTATGGCTACACCTTC
cdr3_length: 14; d_call: NA; clone_size: NA; j_call: TRBJ1-5; v_call: TRBV24-1; cdr3_aa: CATGSRGGGQPQHF; cdr3_nt: TGTGCCACCGGGAGCAGGGGAGGCGGTCAGCCCCAGCATTTT
cdr3_length: 12; d_call: NA; clone_size: NA; j_call: TRBJ1-2; v_call: TRBV7-2; cdr3_aa: CASSLSAGGYTF; cdr3_nt: TGTGCCAGCAGCTTGAGCGCGGGGGGCTACACCTTC
cdr3_length: 14; d_call: NA; clone_size: many; j_call: TRBJ1-2; v_call: TRBV5-1; cdr3_aa: CASSLRGTNYGYTF; cdr3_nt: TGCGCCAGCAGCTTGAGAGGGACTAACTATGGCTACACCTTC
cdr3_length: 15; d_call: TRBD1; clone_size: many; j_call: TRBJ1-3; v_call: TRBV20-1; cdr3_aa: CSAPSGQGVGNTIYF; cdr3_nt: TGCAGTGCTCCATCGGGACAGGGGGTCGGAAACACCATATATTTT
cdr3_length: 12; d_call: NA; clone_size: few; j_call: TRBJ2-6; v_call: TRBV20-1; cdr3_aa: CSANSGANVLTF; cdr3_nt: TGCAGTGCCAACTCTGGGGCCAACGTCCTGACTTTC